These 14 T cell receptor beta chains were all obtained from the same sample, sequenced in a study of blood T cell repertoires in COVID-19. Libraries were prepared by immunoSEQ multiplex PCR; TCRdb keeps only in-frame clonotypes and omits some of them. This table holds about 430,000 clones, 70% to 90% found once. Sequencing input: PBMCs or T cells enriched from blood (not recorded which). Receptors originate from a woman aged 18-29 years who had been exposed to COVID-19.

The sample holds one count of this clone. CDR3 protein: CASSLRGAIREAFF. Written as DNA, the CDR3 is TGTGCCAGCAGTTTGCGGGGGGCGATCCGTGAAGCTTTCTTT. The rearrangement uses TRBV28 and TRBJ1-1; possibly TRBD1 for D (6 bases). The V gene lost 3 bases and the J gene lost 7 bases, with 15 bases spanning the gap. Germline-derived CDR1 and CDR2 are MDHEN and SYDVKM. This CDR3 is 14 amino acids long.

V and J are TRBV18 and TRBJ2-1; D remains ambiguous. Germline V gene lookup returns CDR1 KGHSH and CDR2 LQKENI. CDR3 length equals 11 residues. V gave up 1 base and J gave up 8 bases, with 3 bases separating them. The CDR3 nucleotides read TGTGCCAGCTCACCACGCGATGAGCAGTTCTTC. Protein sequence: CASSPRDEQFF. Full variable domain (remainder filled in from reference TRBV18 and TRBJ2-1): NAGVMQNPRHLVRRRGQEARLRCSPMKGHSHVYWYRQLPEEGLKFMVYLQKENIIDESGMPKERFSAEFPKEGPSILRIQQVVRGDSAAYFCASSPRDEQFFGPGTRLTVL.

This clone was observed once. The rearrangement links TRBV6-5 to TRBJ1-2; D call uncertain. The V and J ends lost 7 bases and 2 bases respectively, with 17 bases between them. The CDR3 consists of 15 residues. Germline CDR1 is MNHEY and CDR2 is SVGAGI. CDR3 bases: TGTGCCAGCAAGTCACGTCCGGAGACCAACTATGGCTACACCTTC. Amino acids: CASKSRPETNYGYTF.

The V call is TRBV11-2, the J call TRBJ1-2; the D is unclear. The CDR3 loop spans 12 amino acids. The V gene's germline CDR1 is SGHAT and CDR2 FQNNGV. Trimming stripped 7 bases from V and 8 bases from J, with 14 bases between. This CDR3 is CASTAIEGGYTF. The DNA of the CDR3 is TGTGCCAGCACCGCGATTGAGGGAGGCTACACCTTC.

J is TRBJ1-5 and V is TRBV18, with D unclear. V was shortened by 4 bases and J by 3 bases, with 13 bases between the two germline ends. The length of the CDR3 is 15 residues. Germline-derived CDR1 and CDR2 are KGHSH and LQKENI. The CDR3 here is CASSLGQVDNQPQHF. In DNA, the CDR3 is TGTGCCAGCTCACTTGGTCAGGTCGACAATCAGCCCCAGCATTTT.

This chain uses TRBV4-1 with TRBJ1-5, with TRBD1 identical over 8 bases. The J segment lost 7 bases and the V segment lost 4 bases, leaving 12 bases of the junction unmatched. From germline, CDR1 is MGHRA and CDR2 YSYEKL. This CDR3 region has 16 residues. CDR3 in DNA: TGCGCCAGCAGCCCAATCCAGGGGGCGCGAGGCCAGCCCCAGCATTTT. Translation gives CASSPIQGARGQPQHF.

V and J are TRBV19 and TRBJ2-2, with 9 bases fitting TRBD1. V trimming: 7 bases; J trimming: 6 bases; junction bases outside the gene matches: 12. CDR1 and CDR2 from the germline V gene are LNHDA and SQIVND (reference sequence). The CDR3 runs 16 residues. CDR3 protein: CASTSAGTGPAGELFF. The CDR3, as DNA: TGTGCCAGTACCAGCGCAGGGACAGGGCCCGCCGGGGAGCTGTTTTTT.

The J gene is TRBJ2-2, the V gene TRBV11-3, with 7 bases aligning to TRBD1. V lost 7 bases and J lost 0; bases outside the gene matches: 2. CDR3 length: 14 amino acids. Per germline, CDR1 SGHNT and CDR2 YENEEA. Here the CDR3 DNA reads TGTGCCAGCACGACAGGGCCGAACACCGGGGAGCTGTTTTTT. It encodes CASTTGPNTGELFF.

The V and J genes are TRBV4-1 and TRBJ1-1, with 7 bases aligning to TRBD1. The CDR3 sequence is 17 residues long. V dropped 4 bases and J dropped 1; count of bases not matched to a gene: 12. The germline CDR1 and CDR2 sequences are MGHRA and YSYEKL. DNA of the CDR3: TGCGCCAGCAGCCTCCGCGCGGCAGGGGGGTCGAACACTGAAGCTTTCTTT. Translated: CASSLRAAGGSNTEAFF.

The genes are TRBV28 and TRBJ1-2; D uncertain. The CDR3 runs to 15 residues. V dropped 8 bases and J dropped 8 bases, with 24 bases sitting between them. The germline CDR1 and CDR2 sequences are MDHEN and SYDVKM. DNA of the CDR3: TGTGCCAGCCAATCCCCCGGGGTTCTTTTTGTGGGCTACACCTTC. Its protein product is CASQSPGVLFVGYTF.

The chain joins TRBV6-1 to TRBJ2-7, with 14 bases that match TRBD2. Germline CDR1 and CDR2: MNHNS and SASEGT. The J segment lost 4 bases and the V segment lost 0 bases, leaving 5 bases of the junction unmatched. This CDR3 contains 17 residues. CDR3 loop: CASSEARLAGGQYEQYF. CDR3 nucleotides: TGTGCCAGCAGTGAAGCGAGACTAGCGGGAGGGCAGTACGAGCAGTACTTC.

J is TRBJ1-4 and V is TRBV5-1; D is unresolved. This CDR3 has 13 residues. In germline, CDR1 is SGHRS, CDR2 YFSETQ. V was trimmed by 0 bases and J by 8 bases, leaving 8 bases between them. The CDR3 DNA is TGCGCCAGCAGCTTGGACAATCAGGAAAAACTGTTTTTT. Protein product: CASSLDNQEKLFF.

The J gene is TRBJ1-1, the V gene TRBV6-5; TRBD1 matches 8 bases. V trimming: 6 bases; J trimming: 1 base; junction bases outside the gene matches: 4. The CDR3 sequence is 14 residues long. Germline values: CDR1 MNHEY, CDR2 SVGAGI. CDR3 in amino acids: CASSPGQGNTEAFF. The DNA of the CDR3 is TGTGCCAGCAGCCCCGGACAGGGGAACACTGAAGCTTTCTTT.

The chain carries TRBV7-8 and TRBJ2-2, with 9 bases aligning to TRBD2. Germline CDR1 SGHVS, CDR2 FQNEAQ. V gave up 5 bases and J gave up 1 base; unmatched junction bases: 5. This CDR3 has 16 residues. DNA of the CDR3: TGTGCCAGCAGCCCCGTAGCGGGGGTGAACACCGGGGAGCTGTTTTTT. Translated: CASSPVAGVNTGELFF. Full variable domain (outside the CDR3, taken from reference TRBV7-8 and TRBJ2-2): GAGVSQSPRYKVAKRGQDVALRCDPISGHVSLFWYQQALGQGPEFLTYFQNEAQLDKSGLPSDRFFAERPEGSVSTLKIQRTQQEDSAVYLCASSPVAGVNTGELFFGEGSRLTVL.